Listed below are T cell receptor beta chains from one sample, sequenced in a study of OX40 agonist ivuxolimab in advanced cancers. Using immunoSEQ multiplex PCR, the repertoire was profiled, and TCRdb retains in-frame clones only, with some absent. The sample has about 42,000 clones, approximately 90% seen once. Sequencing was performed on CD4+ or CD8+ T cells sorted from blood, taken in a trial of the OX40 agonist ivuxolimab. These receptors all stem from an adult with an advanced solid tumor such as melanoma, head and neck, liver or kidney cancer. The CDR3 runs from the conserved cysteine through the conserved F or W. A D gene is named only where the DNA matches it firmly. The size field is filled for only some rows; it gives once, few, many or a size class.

CASSQLGVGNEQFF,TGTGCCAGCAGTCAGTTAGGGGTGGGCAATGAGCAGTTCTTC,TRBV14,-,TRBJ2-1,-
CASSSRTGDNGYTF,TGTGCCAGCAGCTCGCGGACAGGGGATAATGGCTACACCTTC,TRBV7-2,TRBD1,TRBJ1-2,-
CASITSGKFYSGANVLTF,TGCGCCAGCATTACTAGCGGGAAGTTTTACTCTGGGGCCAACGTCCTGACTTTC,TRBV10-1,TRBD2,TRBJ2-6,-
CASSLSSGTSGKNEQFF,TGTGCCAGCAGTTTATCATCCGGGACTAGCGGTAAAAATGAGCAGTTCTTC,TRBV27,TRBD2,TRBJ2-1,-
CASSWDRIPKDTEAFF,TGTGCCAGCAGCTGGGACAGGATCCCAAAAGACACTGAAGCTTTCTTT,TRBV7-9,TRBD1,TRBJ1-1,-
CASSLQGNTEAFF,TGTGCCAGCAGCTTACAAGGGAACACTGAAGCTTTCTTT,TRBV7-9,-,TRBJ1-1,-
CASSFIAGAGGGELFF,TGTGCCAGCAGCTTCATAGCGGGAGCGGGTGGCGGGGAGCTGTTTTTT,TRBV7-2,TRBD2,TRBJ2-2,-
CASSIVEGGGYNEQFF,TGTGCCAGTAGTATAGTCGAAGGGGGGGGCTACAATGAGCAGTTCTTC,TRBV19,-,TRBJ2-1,-
CASSLGSRADKNIQYF,TGCGCCAGCAGCTTGGGGAGCAGGGCGGACAAAAACATTCAGTACTTC,TRBV5-1,-,TRBJ2-4,-
CASSLLGDRGPYEQYF,TGTGCCAGCAGTCTCCTCGGGGACAGGGGACCCTACGAGCAGTACTTC,TRBV28,TRBD1,TRBJ2-7,-
CASSPLAREVFGEQFF,TGTGCCAGCAGCCCACTGGCCCGGGAGGTATTTGGTGAGCAGTTCTTC,TRBV5-6,TRBD2,TRBJ2-1,-
CASSQTGTRITDTQYF,TGCGCCAGCAGCCAAACCGGGACTAGGATAACAGATACGCAGTATTTT,TRBV5-1,TRBD2,TRBJ2-3,-
CASILDGNQPQHF,TGTGCCAGTATATTGGACGGCAATCAGCCCCAGCATTTT,TRBV19,-,TRBJ1-5,once
CASSMTGAHNSPLHF,TGTGCCAGCAGCATGACAGGGGCCCATAATTCACCCCTCCACTTT,TRBV7-2,TRBD1,TRBJ1-6,-
CASSLGGARTYEQYF,TGTGCCAGCAGTTTAGGGGGGGCCAGGACCTACGAGCAGTACTTC,TRBV5-4,-,TRBJ2-7,-
CASSLNRANTGELFF,TGTGCCAGCAGCTTAAATCGGGCGAACACCGGGGAGCTGTTTTTT,TRBV7-6,-,TRBJ2-2,-
CASSVLGTGAHEQYF,TGTGCCAGCAGCGTCCTCGGGACAGGGGCCCACGAGCAGTACTTC,TRBV9,TRBD1,TRBJ2-7,-
CASSFNVDTQYF,TGTGCCAGCAGCTTTAACGTAGATACGCAGTATTTT,TRBV7-9,-,TRBJ2-3,-
CASGTGNQPQHF,TGTGCCAGCGGGACAGGGAATCAGCCCCAGCATTTT,TRBV6-5,TRBD1,TRBJ1-5,-
CASSRAGTGHEQYF,TGTGCCAGTAGTCGCGCCGGGACAGGGCACGAGCAGTACTTC,TRBV19,TRBD1,TRBJ2-7,-
CAWTGTGTYNEQFF,TGTGCCTGGACGGGGACGGGAACCTACAATGAGCAGTTCTTC,TRBV30,-,TRBJ2-1,-